This record covers a single TCR beta chain. Antigen: not known. The data were obtained in a study of cytomegalovirus exposure and HLA in healthy donors. This CDR3 is built from 14 residues. Germline V lookup: CDR1 MNHEY, CDR2 SMNVEV (reference sequence). V gave up 4 bases and J gave up 6 bases; unmatched junction bases: 8. Study-level findings and limits: An analysis done earlier found most TCR beta V segments productive about 90% or about 30% of the time.

This PCR relied on a set of 60 Vbeta primers and 13 Jbeta primers. The data were produced by immunoSEQ multiplex PCR, yet TCRdb's version contains in-frame clones alone and is incomplete. The sample records some 110,000 clones, 76% being singletons. This TCR derives from a man aged 45 to 65 in good health and CMV-seropositive. V is TRBV27 and J is TRBJ1-2; 7 nucleotides line up with TRBD1. Sequenced sample: PBMCs. CDR3 in DNA: TGTGCCAGCAGTTCGCTACAGGGGCGAAATGGCTACACCTTC. Its translation: CASSSLQGRNGYTF.